Following are 30 T cell receptor beta chains from one sample sequenced in a study of OX40 agonist ivuxolimab in advanced cancers. Clones were read by immunoSEQ multiplex PCR, and TCRdb kept only the in-frame ones, dropping some. The data hold tens of thousands of clones, with around 87% observed a single time. The source was CD4+ or CD8+ T cells sorted from blood, collected in a trial of the OX40 agonist ivuxolimab. The origin of the receptors is an adult with an advanced solid tumor such as melanoma, head and neck, liver or kidney cancer.

The gene calls are TRBV28 and TRBJ1-1; D call uncertain. CDR1 and CDR2 (germline): MDHEN, SYDVKM. CDR3 size: 15 residues. V was pared by 7 bases and J by 1 base, with 16 bases between. DNA for the CDR3: TGTGCCAGCACTGATGGTTTTCCTCGGAACACTGAAGCTTTCTTT. Its translation is CASTDGFPRNTEAFF.

J is TRBJ1-5 and V is TRBV30; TRBD1 agrees at 7 bases. Germline V gene data show CDR1 as GTSNPN and CDR2 as SVGIG (reference sequence). CDR3 length: 14 residues. Losses at the gene ends were 0 bases for V and 6 bases for J; bases not matched to a gene: 5. The chain's CDR3 is CAWSVQGGSQPQHF. CDR3 in DNA: TGTGCCTGGAGTGTACAAGGGGGCAGTCAGCCCCAGCATTTT.

The J gene is TRBJ2-7, the V gene TRBV11-2, with 7 bases fitting TRBD1. CDR1 and CDR2 (germline): SGHAT, FQNNGV. Trimming cost V 5 bases and J 3 bases; bases outside gene matches: 7. The CDR3 runs 14 residues. Written as DNA, the CDR3 is TGTGCCAGCAGCACCCGACAGGGATTCTACGAGCAGTACTTC. This gives the protein CASSTRQGFYEQYF.

The chain joins TRBV7-6 to TRBJ2-7; 7 bases are a match to TRBD1. The germline V gene encodes CDR1 SGHVS and CDR2 FNYEAQ. V shed 5 bases and J 7 bases; nucleotides not matched to a gene: 11. The CDR3 is 14 amino acids. In DNA, the CDR3 is TGTGCCAGCAGCGGATCGTTACAGGGGCGGGAGCAGTACTTC. Translation: CASSGSLQGREQYF.

This clone turned up a few times. V usage is TRBV10-1 and J usage is TRBJ2-1, with TRBD2 identical over 10 bases. Per germline, CDR1 WNHNN and CDR2 SYGVQD (reference sequence). The CDR3 covers 16 residues. The V and J ends lost 1 base and 9 bases, in that order; junction bases with no gene match: 9. The DNA of the CDR3 is TGCGCCAGCAGTGAGTATCTAGCGGGAGATTCTGGTGAGCAGTTCTTC. Translated: CASSEYLAGDSGEQFF.

This chain links TRBV4-3 with TRBJ2-3, with 12 nucleotides matching TRBD2. Germline values: CDR1 LGHNA, CDR2 YSLEER. Unmatched junction bases numbered 5, after V lost 4 bases and J lost 3 bases. The CDR3 has 16 amino acids. The CDR3 nucleotides read TGCGCCAGCAGCCGACGACTAGCGGGGGTAACAGATACGCAGTATTTT. Protein sequence: CASSRRLAGVTDTQYF.

The gene calls are TRBV4-1 and TRBJ1-4; 11 bases are shared with TRBD1. Germline loops: CDR1 MGHRA, CDR2 YSYEKL. This CDR3 has 14 residues. V gave up 3 bases and J gave up 8 bases; unmatched junction bases: 2. CDR3 nucleotides: TGCGCCAGCAGCCAGGACAGGGGGCGGGAAAAACTGTTTTTT. It codes for CASSQDRGREKLFF.

The chain employs TRBV6-6 and TRBJ1-2; D is uncertain. Per germline, CDR1 MNHNY and CDR2 SVGAGI (reference sequence). V lost 0 bases, J lost 3 bases, and 5 bases lay in between. The CDR3 has 13 amino acids. This CDR3 is CASSYSGYYGYTF. CDR3 bases: TGTGCCAGCAGTTACTCCGGGTACTATGGCTACACCTTC.

This chain connects TRBV2 to TRBJ2-5, with 7 bases identical to TRBD1. The V gene's germline CDR1 is SNHLY and CDR2 FYNNEI. CDR3 length equals 16 residues. V was clipped by 0 bases and J by 2 bases; unmatched bases: 6. CDR3 sequence reads: CASSEALWTGQETQYF. CDR3 DNA sequence: TGTGCCAGCAGTGAAGCGCTTTGGACAGGACAAGAGACCCAGTACTTC. Full variable domain (remainder filled in from reference TRBV2 and TRBJ2-5): EPEVTQTPSHQVTQMGQEVILRCVPISNHLYFYWYRQILGQKVEFLVSFYNNEISEKSEIFDDQFSVERPDGSNFTLKIRSTKLEDSAMYFCASSEALWTGQETQYFGPGTRLLVL.

This clone was found a few times. The V call is TRBV29-1, the J call TRBJ1-5, with D tentatively TRBD1 (5 bases). Trimming cost V 4 bases and J 6 bases, with 10 bases left between them. Germline V CDR1 and CDR2: SQVTM, ANQGSEA. CDR3 length equals 12 residues. The CDR3 region is CSVVQQGQPQHF. CDR3 sequence (DNA): TGCAGCGTTGTCCAGCAGGGTCAGCCCCAGCATTTT. Together with reference TRBV29-1 and TRBJ1-5, the CDR3 gives the full variable domain: SAVISQKPSRDICQRGTSLTIQCQVDSQVTMMFWYRQQPGQSLTLIATANQGSEATYESGFVIDKFPISRPNLTFSTLTVSNMSPEDSSIYLCSVVQQGQPQHFGDGTRLSIL.

J is TRBJ1-1 and V is TRBV5-1; possibly TRBD1 for D (5 bases). CDR1 is SGHRS and CDR2 is YFSETQ in the germline V gene. Between the trimmed V and J ends, which lost 0 bases and 4 bases, there was a span of 13 bases. CDR3 length: 15 amino acids. CDR3 bases: TGCGCCAGCAGCTTGGTAGGCAGGGTGGGCACTGAAGCTTTCTTT. Translation gives CASSLVGRVGTEAFF.

The chain links TRBV2 to TRBJ2-5, with 10 nucleotides matching TRBD2. After removal of 5 bases from V and 6 bases from J, the junction contained 12 bases not matched to a gene. The length of the CDR3 is 16 residues. The germline gives CDR1 SNHLY, CDR2 FYNNEI. CDR3 amino acids: CASSLLTAGGPQTQYF. CDR3 in DNA: TGTGCCAGCAGTTTACTCACAGCGGGAGGGCCCCAGACCCAGTACTTC.

This chain uses TRBV29-1 with TRBJ2-2, with D maybe TRBD2 (7 bases). Trimming removed 6 bases from V and 5 bases from J, with 19 bases in between. The CDR3 runs to 15 residues. Germline CDR1 is SQVTM and CDR2 is ANQGSEA. CDR3 DNA sequence: TGCAGCGTCGCGACGGGGGGCGGGGTAACCGGGGAGCTGTTTTTT. It specifies CSVATGGGVTGELFF.

V is TRBV7-2 and J is TRBJ1-6, with D uncertain. Germline-derived CDR1 and CDR2 are SGHTA and FQGNSA. This CDR3 has 15 residues. The V gene lost 2 bases and the J gene lost 3 bases, with 8 bases spanning the gap. CDR3 sequence: CASSLSRDYNSPLHF. The CDR3 DNA reads TGTGCCAGCAGCTTAAGCAGAGACTATAATTCACCCCTCCACTTT.

J is TRBJ2-1 and V is TRBV6-6; D is uncertain. Per germline, CDR1 MNHNY and CDR2 SVGAGI (reference sequence). The CDR3 is 11 residues long. V shed 5 bases and J shed 5 bases, with 4 bases lying between them. This CDR3 reads CASSGNNEQFF. The CDR3 DNA follows: TGTGCCAGCAGTGGGAACAATGAGCAGTTCTTC.

This clone was counted once. V and J are TRBV7-9 and TRBJ2-1; D might be TRBD1 (6 bases). V was cut by 4 bases and J by 6 bases, with 13 bases left in between. The length of the CDR3 is 14 residues. Germline CDR1 and CDR2: SEHNR and FQNEAQ (reference sequence). DNA of the CDR3: TGTGCCAGCAGCTCACAGGGTTATGGCAATGAGCAGTTCTTC. This encodes CASSSQGYGNEQFF.

This clone was observed once. The V and J genes are TRBV7-3 and TRBJ2-1, with D tentatively TRBD1 (6 bases). The CDR3 has 15 residues. V dropped 4 bases and J dropped 7 bases, with 17 bases sitting between them. Germline loops: CDR1 SGHTA, CDR2 FQGTGA. CDR3 sequence reads: CASSSSEGGVNEQFF. The CDR3 region has the DNA TGTGCCAGCAGCTCGAGTGAAGGGGGTGTGAATGAGCAGTTCTTC.

This clone was observed a single time. The chain joins TRBV6-5 to TRBJ2-7, with D unclear. CDR3 size: 11 residues. Trimming shortened V by 4 bases and J by 3 bases, and 4 bases separated the two germline ends. In germline, CDR1 is MNHEY, CDR2 SVGAGI. CDR3 loop: CASSSLYEQYF. CDR3 coding DNA: TGTGCCAGCAGTTCCCTCTACGAGCAGTACTTC.

This chain connects TRBV4-2 to TRBJ2-7; no clear D gene. Germline V gene lookup returns CDR1 LGHNA and CDR2 YNFKEQ. Trimming cost V 0 bases and J 2 bases, with 11 bases left between them. The CDR3 extends over 15 amino acids. CDR3 protein: CASSQDVDTAYEQYF. CDR3 sequence (DNA): TGTGCCAGCAGCCAAGATGTCGACACCGCCTACGAGCAGTACTTC.

The chain is built from TRBV19 and TRBJ1-5; the match to TRBD1 covers 7 bases. The CDR3 is 16 amino acids. Germline V gives CDR1 LNHDA, CDR2 SQIVND (reference sequence). Unmatched junction bases numbered 11, after V lost 5 bases and J lost 4 bases. The CDR3 sequence: CASSPWTGAANQPQHF. The DNA for the CDR3 is TGTGCCAGTAGTCCGTGGACAGGAGCCGCGAATCAGCCCCAGCATTTT. Based on the CDR3 plus reference TRBV19 and TRBJ1-5, the full variable domain is DGGITQSPKYLFRKEGQNVTLSCEQNLNHDAMYWYRQDPGQGLRLIYYSQIVNDFQKGDIAEGYSVSREKKESFPLTVTSAQKNPTAFYLCASSPWTGAANQPQHFGDGTRLSIL.

The rearrangement uses TRBV6-5 and TRBJ2-2, with D unresolved. The CDR3 has 15 residues. Germline loops: CDR1 MNHEY, CDR2 SVGAGI. V was pared by 2 bases and J by 3 bases, with 10 bases between. The DNA of the CDR3 is TGTGCCAGCAGTTACGGACGGGCGTACACCGGGGAGCTGTTTTTT. The encoded protein is CASSYGRAYTGELFF.

The chain links TRBV19 to TRBJ1-1; D unresolved. CDR3 size: 13 residues. The V end lost 6 bases, the J end lost 1 base, and 9 bases lay between the germline ends. Germline V gene sequence: CDR1 LNHDA, CDR2 SQIVND (reference sequence). This CDR3 reads CASRWTANTEAFF. DNA of the CDR3: TGTGCCAGTAGATGGACGGCGAACACTGAAGCTTTCTTT.

The chain recombines TRBV7-2 with TRBJ1-3; the D gene is possibly TRBD1 (5 bases). This CDR3 is 19 amino acids long. Germline values: CDR1 SGHTA, CDR2 FQGNSA. The germline V and J ends were trimmed by 0 bases and 0 bases, with 18 bases remaining between them. The CDR3 DNA reads TGTGCCAGCAGCTTAGCCGCGCGTTTCCAGGGCGCCTCTGGAAACACCATATATTTT. This gives the protein CASSLAARFQGASGNTIYF.

The chain is built from TRBV10-3 and TRBJ2-1; 7 bases line up with TRBD1. CDR1 is ENHRY and CDR2 is SYGVKD in the germline V gene. V dropped 5 bases and J dropped 9; count of bases not matched to a gene: 4. The CDR3 is made up of 12 amino acids. The DNA for the CDR3 is TGTGCCATCAGTAATAACAGGGGTGAGCAGTTCTTC. It is translated as CAISNNRGEQFF.

This clone was seen only once. This chain links TRBV28 with TRBJ1-6; weak D call: TRBD1 (6 bases). This CDR3 spans 14 amino acids. V was shortened by 3 bases and J by 9 bases, with 12 bases between the two germline ends. Germline CDR1 and CDR2: MDHEN and SYDVKM. CDR3 residues: CASSLAQGPSPLHF. CDR3 DNA: TGTGCCAGCAGTTTGGCACAGGGCCCTTCACCCCTCCACTTT.

CDR3 DNA: TGTGCCAGCAGCCAAGTCGACAGGGGCCTCGACGAGCAGTACTTC. Translated: CASSQVDRGLDEQYF. The rearrangement joins TRBV14 to TRBJ2-7; 8 nucleotides line up with TRBD1. Germline V lookup: CDR1 SGHDN, CDR2 FVKESK. The CDR3 runs to 15 residues. Trimming removed 1 base from V and 5 bases from J; junction bases left unmatched: 7. The full variable domain, its missing parts supplied by reference TRBV14 and TRBJ2-7, is EAGVTQFPSHSVIEKGQTVTLRCDPISGHDNLYWYRRVMGKEIKFLLHFVKESKQDESGMPNNRFLAERTGGTYSTLKVQPAELEDSGVYFCASSQVDRGLDEQYFGPGTRLTVT.

The V and J genes are TRBV28 and TRBJ1-2; D is unresolved. CDR1 and CDR2 (germline): MDHEN, SYDVKM. The CDR3 has 13 amino acids. Trimming removed 2 bases at V and 4 bases at J, with 8 bases between. DNA for the CDR3: TGTGCCAGCAGTTTAGCCCCTCCCTATGGCTACACCTTC. Translated: CASSLAPPYGYTF.

CDR3 coding DNA: TGTGCCAGCAGCCAAGTGGGTAACGAGCAGTACTTC. The encoded protein is CASSQVGNEQYF. The rearrangement joins TRBV4-2 to TRBJ2-7; D unresolved. V was trimmed by 1 base and J by 5 bases, leaving 6 bases between them. Germline CDR1 and CDR2: LGHNA and YNFKEQ. The length of the CDR3 is 12 residues.

This chain connects TRBV27 to TRBJ1-2; a weak D match, TRBD1 (5 bases). The CDR3 totals 15 residues. The germline CDR1 and CDR2 sequences are MNHEY and SMNVEV (reference sequence). The V end was cut by 0 bases, the J end by 8 bases, with 16 bases between. The CDR3 bases are TGTGCCAGCAGTTTATCTGGGGGAGTGGGGCTCGGCTACACCTTC. Translated: CASSLSGGVGLGYTF.

The CDR3 sequence: CAWSGGTSGGAAAYEQFF. The CDR3 DNA sequence: TGTGCCTGGAGCGGAGGGACTAGCGGGGGGGCGGCCGCCTATGAGCAGTTCTTC. The gene calls are TRBV30 and TRBJ2-1; 16 bases match TRBD2. The CDR3 contains 18 residues. Germline V gene lookup returns CDR1 GTSNPN and CDR2 SVGIG (reference sequence). V lost 3 bases and J lost 8; bases outside the gene matches: 13.